The present TCR beta chain was sequenced within a study of cytomegalovirus exposure and HLA in healthy donors. Vbeta (60) and Jbeta (13) primers were used in the PCR. Measured with immunoSEQ multiplex PCR; TCRdb has only the in-frame clones, and not every one. There are about 200,000 clones in the sample; approximately 80% occur only once, and just over 1.4% lies in the top ten. The CDR3 runs to 14 residues. Trimming took off 6 bases at V and 3 bases at J, with 9 bases between the two ends. The germline CDR1 and CDR2 sequences are MNHEY and SMNVEV (reference sequence). What was sequenced was PBMCs. V and J are TRBV27 and TRBJ1-6, with TRBD1 as a possible D gene (5 bases). The sequence came from a girl between 10 and 17 years old in good health and CMV-seronegative. CDR3 DNA sequence: TGTGCCAGCAGAACAGGCAGCTATAATTCACCCCTCCACTTT. Protein sequence: CASRTGSYNSPLHF.